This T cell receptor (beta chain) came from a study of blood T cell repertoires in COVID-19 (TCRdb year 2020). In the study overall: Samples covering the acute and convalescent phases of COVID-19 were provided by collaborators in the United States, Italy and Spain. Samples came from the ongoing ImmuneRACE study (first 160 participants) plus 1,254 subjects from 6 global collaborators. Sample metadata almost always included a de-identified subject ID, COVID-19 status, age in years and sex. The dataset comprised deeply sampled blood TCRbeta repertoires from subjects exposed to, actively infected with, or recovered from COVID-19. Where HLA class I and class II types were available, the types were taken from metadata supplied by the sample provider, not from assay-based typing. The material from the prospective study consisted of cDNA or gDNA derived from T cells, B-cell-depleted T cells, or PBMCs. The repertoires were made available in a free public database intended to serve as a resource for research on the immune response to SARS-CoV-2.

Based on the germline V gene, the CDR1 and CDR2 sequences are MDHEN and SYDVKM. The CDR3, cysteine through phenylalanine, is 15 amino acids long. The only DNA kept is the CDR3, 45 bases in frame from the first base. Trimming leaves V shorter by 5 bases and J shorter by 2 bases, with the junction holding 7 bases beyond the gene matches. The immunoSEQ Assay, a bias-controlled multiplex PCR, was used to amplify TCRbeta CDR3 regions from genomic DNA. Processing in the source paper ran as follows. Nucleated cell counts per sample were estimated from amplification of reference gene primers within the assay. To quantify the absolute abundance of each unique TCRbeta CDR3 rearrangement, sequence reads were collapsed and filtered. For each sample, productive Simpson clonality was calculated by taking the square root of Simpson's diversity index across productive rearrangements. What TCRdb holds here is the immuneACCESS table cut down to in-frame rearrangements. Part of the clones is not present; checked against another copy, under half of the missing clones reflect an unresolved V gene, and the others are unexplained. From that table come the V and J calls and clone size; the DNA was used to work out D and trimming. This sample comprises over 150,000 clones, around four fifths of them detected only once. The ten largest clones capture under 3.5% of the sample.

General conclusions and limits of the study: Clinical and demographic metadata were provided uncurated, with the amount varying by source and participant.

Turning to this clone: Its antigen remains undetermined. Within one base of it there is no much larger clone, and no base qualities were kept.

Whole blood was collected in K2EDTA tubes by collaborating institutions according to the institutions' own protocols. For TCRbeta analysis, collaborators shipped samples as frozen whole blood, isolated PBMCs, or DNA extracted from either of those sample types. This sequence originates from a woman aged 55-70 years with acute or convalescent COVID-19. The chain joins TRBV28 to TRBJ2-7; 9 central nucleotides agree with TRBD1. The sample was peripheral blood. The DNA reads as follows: TGTGCCAGCAGTCCAGCCCGACAGGGGGCCTACGAGCAGTACTTC. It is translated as CASSPARQGAYEQYF.